The clone carrying this T cell receptor (beta chain) was detected many times. Its antigen is as yet unknown. This sample was taken from a study of CD8+CD57+ T cells in acquired aplastic anemia. About the research overall: CD4+ cells from healthy donors averaged about 10.8 million reads. Findings of the study overall: Researchers report that fewer than 35 CD8+ CDR3 sequences appeared in both patients and controls. Patients and healthy controls showed no significant CD8+ Simpson's diversity difference.

This CDR3 is built from 14 residues. Germline CDR1 and CDR2: SGHAT and FQNNGV. The V end lost 1 base, the J end lost 4 bases, and 10 bases lay between the germline ends. Genomic DNA acted as the template from which TCR beta VDJ combination and CDR3 sequence profiling were carried out. TCRdb re-analysed the reads in MiXCR, keeping a single row per CDR3 protein. The repertoire includes hundreds of thousands of distinct CDR3 sequences, just under 70% of them detected once, and 4% sits in the top ten. The V and J genes are TRBV11-2 and TRBJ1-1; no clear D. Sequences were obtained from sorted CD4+, CD8+, or CD8+CD57+ T cells (not recorded which) from PBMCs. The TCR originated in a human donor in good health, serving as a control. CDR3 in DNA: TGTGCCAGCAGCTTAGCCTGGATGGGCACTGAAGCTTTCTTT. Encoded protein: CASSLAWMGTEAFF.